This passage covers 27 T cell receptor beta chains from one sample sequenced in a study of early T cells in non-severe SARS-CoV-2 infection. TCRdb ran MiXCR on the 5' RACE reads and lists one entry per CDR3 protein. The data contain tens of thousands of distinct CDR3 sequences, around 8.9% of them seen just once; the ten biggest clones take up approximately 16%. Material for sequencing was whole blood. The receptor set was obtained from an adult who was a healthcare worker with PCR-confirmed SARS-CoV-2 infection or an uninfected control (not recorded which).

There are many counts of this clonotype. The V call is TRBV29-1, the J call TRBJ2-3; D unresolved. From germline, CDR1 is SQVTM and CDR2 ANQGSEA. V dropped 7 bases and J dropped 2 bases, with 10 bases sitting between them. The CDR3 is 12 residues long. The CDR3 sequence: CSAETVTDTQYF. CDR3 DNA: TGCAGCGCCGAAACGGTCACAGATACGCAGTATTTT.

In this sample, this clonotype turned up a few times. The J gene is TRBJ2-7, the V gene TRBV6-2 or TRBV6-3; unclear D gene. The CDR3 is 15 residues long. Germline CDR1 and CDR2: MNHEY and SVGEGT. Deletions cut 4 bases from V and 2 bases from J, with 15 bases between. The CDR3 protein is CASSSRPEPPYEQYF. The CDR3 bases are TGTGCCAGCAGTTCCCGCCCAGAACCCCCCTACGAGCAGTACTTC.

The table lists this clonotype with many counts. The rearrangement uses TRBV20-1 and TRBJ2-1; 8 bases map to TRBD2. The V and J ends lost 8 bases and 7 bases, in that order; junction bases with no gene match: 7. Germline assignment: CDR1 DFQATT and CDR2 SNEGSKA (reference sequence). This CDR3 contains 12 residues. The CDR3 region is CSYLAGGNEQFF. Written as DNA, the CDR3 is TGCAGTTACCTAGCGGGCGGGAATGAGCAGTTCTTC.

This clonotype was seen only once. The chain has TRBV28 and TRBJ2-2; 8 bases are shared with TRBD1. This CDR3 has 14 amino acids. The ends lost 3 bases at V and 8 bases at J; junction bases unmatched: 5. CDR1 and CDR2 from the germline V gene are MDHEN and SYDVKM. Written as DNA, the CDR3 is TGTGCCAGCAGTTTTGTTCAGGGGGCGGGGGAGCTGTTTTTT. Translation: CASSFVQGAGELFF.

This clonotype was picked up many times. The chain combines TRBV6-2 or TRBV6-3 with TRBJ2-3, with TRBD2 matching 15 bases. CDR1 and CDR2 (germline): MNHEY, SVGEGT. The J segment lost 6 bases and the V segment lost 7 bases, leaving 14 bases of the junction unmatched. This CDR3 is built from 18 residues. The DNA of the CDR3 is TGTGCCAGCACCAACAATACCGGGACTAGCGGGAGGAAGGATACGCAGTATTTT. As protein: CASTNNTGTSGRKDTQYF.

The chain carries TRBV11-2 and TRBJ2-3, with no clear D. Germline lookup yields CDR1 SGHAT and CDR2 FQNNGV. The ends were cut back, 6 bases at V and 5 bases at J, with 6 bases in the middle. This CDR3 region has 11 residues. The CDR3 bases are TGTGCCAGCAGTCCCAGAGATACGCAGTATTTT. This codes for CASSPRDTQYF.

This clonotype was picked up many times. This chain connects TRBV11-2 to TRBJ2-7, with D unresolved. Germline assignment: CDR1 SGHAT and CDR2 FQNNGV. V was cut by 7 bases and J by 4 bases, with 11 bases left in between. The CDR3 spans 12 residues. CDR3 sequence (DNA): TGTGCCAGCAAGACGGGCTTTTACGAGCAGTACTTC. Translation: CASKTGFYEQYF.

This clonotype was counted between two and nine times. The chain has TRBV18 and TRBJ2-3, with TRBD2 matching 9 bases. V lost 3 bases and J lost 3; bases outside the gene matches: 10. Germline values: CDR1 KGHSH, CDR2 LQKENI. This CDR3 is 17 amino acids long. In DNA form, the CDR3 reads TGTGCCAGCTCACCTCCGAGTAGCGGGAGAGGAACAGATACGCAGTATTTT. Protein: CASSPPSSGRGTDTQYF.

The V gene is TRBV9, the J gene TRBJ2-7; a weak D match, TRBD2 (5 bases). Trimming cost V 4 bases and J 3 bases, with 17 bases left between them. From germline, CDR1 is SGDLS and CDR2 YYNGEE. CDR3 length equals 15 residues. CDR3 DNA sequence: TGTGCCAGCAGCAAAGCGGAGCTCTCGAACTACGAGCAGTACTTC. It yields the protein CASSKAELSNYEQYF.

This clonotype was counted between two and nine times. The chain couples TRBV11-1 to TRBJ2-1; TRBD1 aligns across 10 bases. Looked up from germline, CDR1 is SGHAT and CDR2 is FQDESV (reference sequence). J lost 7 bases, V lost 0 bases, and 6 bases had no gene match. The CDR3 has 16 residues. CDR3 residues: CASSLATGGVGNEQFF. The CDR3 nucleotides are TGTGCCAGCAGCTTAGCGACAGGGGGCGTAGGGAATGAGCAGTTCTTC.

This clonotype was seen ten or more times. The gene calls are TRBV12-3 or TRBV12-4 and TRBJ2-6; D is unresolved. Trimming shortened V by 5 bases and J by 9 bases, and 20 bases separated the two germline ends. The CDR3 is made up of 16 amino acids. CDR3 amino acids: CASSGFDPPWDNVLTF. In nucleotides, the CDR3 is TGTGCCAGCAGTGGCTTCGATCCACCGTGGGACAACGTCCTGACTTTC.

This clonotype was detected a few times. The DNA for the CDR3 is TGCGCCAGCAGCTTAACTAGCGACTACGAGCAGTACTTC. Protein sequence: CASSLTSDYEQYF. The chain carries TRBV5-1 and TRBJ2-7; the match to TRBD2 covers 7 bases. Germline CDR1 and CDR2: SGHRS and YFSETQ. Trimming at V came to 2 bases and at J to 3 bases, leaving 2 bases not matched to a gene. The CDR3 is made up of 13 amino acids.

At least ten counts were recorded for this clonotype. The V call is TRBV12-3 or TRBV12-4, the J call TRBJ1-1, with 7 bases that match TRBD1. The CDR3 runs to 16 residues. The junction had 13 bases not matched to a gene; V was cut back by 3 bases and J by 6 bases. The CDR3 DNA is TGTGCCAGCAGTTTGGGACGACAGGGCGTTTTGTCTGAAGCTTTCTTT. Translating gives CASSLGRQGVLSEAFF.

The sample holds many counts of this clonotype. The gene calls are TRBV12-3 or TRBV12-4 and TRBJ1-4; weak D call: TRBD1 (6 bases). The CDR3 loop spans 14 amino acids. V was pared by 5 bases and J by 8 bases, with 15 bases between. The CDR3 DNA reads TGTGCCAGCAGTCGAGGAAATACAGGGGAAAAACTGTTTTTT. Amino acid sequence: CASSRGNTGEKLFF.

This clonotype was detected a few times. The chain recombines TRBV27 with TRBJ1-6; 9 bases agree with TRBD1. Unmatched junction bases numbered 10, after V lost 3 bases and J lost 10 bases. Germline lookup yields CDR1 MNHEY and CDR2 SMNVEV (reference sequence). The CDR3 sequence is 16 residues long. CDR3 residues: CASSFRQGQGYSPLHF. CDR3 DNA: TGTGCCAGCAGTTTCCGACAGGGACAGGGATACTCACCCCTCCACTTT.

This clonotype has a handful of counts. This chain uses TRBV7-2 with TRBJ2-7; 14 bases fit TRBD2. The J segment lost 2 bases and the V segment lost 5 bases, leaving 14 bases of the junction unmatched. This CDR3 has 19 amino acids. Per the germline V gene, CDR1 is SGHTA and CDR2 is FQGNSA. CDR3 residues: CASSETRTSGRTTTYEQYF. CDR3 DNA sequence: TGTGCCAGCAGCGAAACCCGGACTAGCGGGAGGACCACAACCTACGAGCAGTACTTC.

Turning to this clonotype: A much larger clone differs by one base, so this may be a read error. This chain links TRBV3-1 with TRBJ2-2; possibly TRBD1 for D (5 bases). The germline CDR1 and CDR2 sequences are LGHDT and YNNKEL (reference sequence). There are 12 residues in the CDR3. Trimming cost V 5 bases and J 6 bases, with 7 bases left between them. The CDR3 bases are TGTGCCAGCAGCTGGGGCTCCGGGGAGCTGTTTTTT. Encoded protein: CASSWGSGELFF.

This clonotype showed up just a few times. The rearrangement uses TRBV7-2 and TRBJ2-2; weak D call: TRBD1 (6 bases). This CDR3 spans 19 amino acids. Trimming removed 1 base from V and 0 bases from J, with 18 bases in between. Germline V gives CDR1 SGHTA, CDR2 FQGNSA. CDR3 loop: CASSLEPGRQATNTGELFF. The CDR3 DNA reads TGTGCCAGCAGCTTAGAGCCCGGGCGACAGGCGACGAACACCGGGGAGCTGTTTTTT.

In this sample, this clonotype turned up a few times. The chain employs TRBV27 and TRBJ1-1; tentative D call: TRBD1 (5 bases). This CDR3 region has 13 residues. Per the germline V gene, CDR1 is MNHEY and CDR2 is SMNVEV (reference sequence). V lost 3 bases, J lost 7 bases, and 12 bases lay in between. CDR3 DNA sequence: TGTGCCAGCAGTTTCGGCAGGGCGAGTGAAGCTTTCTTT. This codes for CASSFGRASEAFF.

This clonotype was observed at least ten times. The chain uses TRBV7-2 and TRBJ2-7, with D tentatively TRBD1 (5 bases). The germline V gene has CDR1 SGHTA and CDR2 FQGNSA. The CDR3 is 13 amino acids. Trimming pared 1 base from V and 12 bases from J, leaving 16 bases between. CDR3: CASSLVPQGAMYF. The CDR3 DNA reads TGTGCCAGCAGCTTAGTACCGCAGGGCGCAATGTACTTC.

Only a few counts were recorded for this clonotype. The rearrangement links TRBV24-1 to TRBJ2-1; TRBD2 agrees at 11 bases. The CDR3 is 13 amino acids. Germline assignment: CDR1 KGHDR and CDR2 SFDVKD. V dropped 5 bases and J dropped 7; count of bases not matched to a gene: 0. The CDR3 DNA is TGTGCCACCAGTGGACTAGCGGGAAATGAGCAGTTCTTC. Translated: CATSGLAGNEQFF.

The sample holds many counts of this clonotype. This rearrangement joins TRBV5-1 to TRBJ2-2, with 7 bases aligning to TRBD1. This CDR3 region has 16 residues. The V gene end was trimmed by 4 bases and the J gene end by 3 bases; junction bases not matched to a gene: 9. Germline CDR1 is SGHRS and CDR2 is YFSETQ. In DNA form, the CDR3 reads TGCGCCAGCAGCCCATATGGGACAGTGGACACCGGGGAGCTGTTTTTT. Translated: CASSPYGTVDTGELFF.

In this sample, this clonotype turned up a few times. The chain employs TRBV6-5 and TRBJ2-7; the match to TRBD2 covers 8 bases. The CDR3 totals 16 residues. Per the germline V gene, CDR1 is MNHEY and CDR2 is SVGAGI. With 6 bases clipped from V and 0 bases from J, the junction kept 10 bases outside the gene matches. The DNA for the CDR3 is TGTGCCAGCAGACGACCTATAGCGGGGAGCTCCTACGAGCAGTACTTC. Its protein product is CASRRPIAGSSYEQYF.

In this sample, this clonotype turned up many times. The chain joins TRBV7-3 to TRBJ2-1; D could derive from TRBD1 or TRBD2 (5 bases each). V was cut by 2 bases and J by 5 bases, with 13 bases left in between. Looked up from germline, CDR1 is SGHTA and CDR2 is FQGTGA. The CDR3 loop spans 15 amino acids. This CDR3 reads CASSLGAGTNNEQFF. The CDR3 region has the DNA TGTGCCAGCAGCTTAGGGGCAGGGACCAACAATGAGCAGTTCTTC. The whole variable domain, filled in from reference TRBV7-3 and TRBJ2-1, reads GAGVSQTPSNKVTEKGKYVELRCDPISGHTALYWYRQSLGQGPEFLIYFQGTGAADDSGLPNDRFFAVRPEGSVSTLKIQRTERGDSAVYLCASSLGAGTNNEQFFGPGTRLTVL.

The CDR3 bases are TGTGCCAGTAGTATAAAACAGCGCAATCAGCCCCAGCATTTT. Residues: CASSIKQRNQPQHF. This chain connects TRBV19 to TRBJ1-5; D is undetermined. Deletions cut 2 bases from V and 2 bases from J, with 7 bases between. The germline gives CDR1 LNHDA, CDR2 SQIVND (reference sequence). The CDR3 has 14 residues.

This clonotype was observed a handful of times. V gene TRBV12-3 or TRBV12-4 combines with J gene TRBJ1-5, with D perhaps TRBD1 (5 bases). The V end was cut by 4 bases, the J end by 0 bases, with 10 bases between. CDR3 length: 15 residues. The CDR3 region has the DNA TGTGCCAGCAGTTGGGCCGGGGGTAGCAATCAGCCCCAGCATTTT. As protein: CASSWAGGSNQPQHF.

This clonotype was seen repeatedly, ten times or more. The gene calls are TRBV27 and TRBJ2-3; D is unclear. The CDR3 extends over 13 amino acids. Per the germline V gene, CDR1 is MNHEY and CDR2 is SMNVEV (reference sequence). V lost 2 bases and J lost 1, with 4 bases in between. CDR3 amino acids: CASSLIRTDTQYF. In DNA, the CDR3 is TGTGCCAGCAGTTTAATCCGCACAGATACGCAGTATTTT.